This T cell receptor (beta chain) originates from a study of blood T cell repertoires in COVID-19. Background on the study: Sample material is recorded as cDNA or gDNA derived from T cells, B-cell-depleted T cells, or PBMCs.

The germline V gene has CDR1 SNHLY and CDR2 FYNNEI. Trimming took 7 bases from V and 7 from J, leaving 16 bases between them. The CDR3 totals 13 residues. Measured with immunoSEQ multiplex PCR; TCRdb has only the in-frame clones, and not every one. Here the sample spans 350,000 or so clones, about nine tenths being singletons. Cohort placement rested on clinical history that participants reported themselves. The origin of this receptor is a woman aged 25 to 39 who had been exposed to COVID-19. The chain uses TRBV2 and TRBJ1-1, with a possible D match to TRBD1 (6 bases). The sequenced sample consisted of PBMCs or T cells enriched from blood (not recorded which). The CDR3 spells CASKTSPQGEAFF. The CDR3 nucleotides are TGTGCCAGCAAAACCTCTCCACAGGGTGAAGCTTTCTTT.